The 3 T cell receptor beta chains presented below share a single source sample, sequenced in a study of tumor and adjacent non-tumor tissue in lung cancer. This sample's RNA came from whole unsorted tissue. More than 3 cm separated this lung sample from the edge of the tumor. A modified ARM-PCR protocol with three rounds of nested PCR amplified TCRbeta. MiXCR, run by TCRdb on the multiplex PCR reads, gives a single entry per CDR3 protein. The repertoire holds 100,000 or so distinct CDR3 sequences, with 80% as singletons. Sequencing used distant non-tumor lung tissue. These TCRs come from a man aged 55 to 69 with small cell lung cancer.

The gene calls are TRBV11-2 and TRBJ2-1; perhaps TRBD1 as D (5 bases). Between the trimmed V and J ends, which lost 0 bases and 14 bases, there was a span of 17 bases. The CDR3 runs 14 residues. The V gene's germline CDR1 is SGHAT and CDR2 FQNNGV. The CDR3 is CASSLESGLVEEFF. Written as DNA, the CDR3 is TGTGCCAGCAGCTTAGAGTCAGGGTTGGTCGAGGAGTTCTTC.

This clonotype was counted only a few times. A read error may account for a junction end that differs from germline. The V and J genes are TRBV4-2 and TRBJ2-7, with 8 bases lining up with TRBD2. This CDR3 is 14 amino acids long. CDR1 and CDR2 (germline): LGHNA, YNFKEQ. CDR3 coding DNA: TGTGTCAGCAGACATAGCGGGAATAGGAACGAGCAGTACTTC. It translates to CVSRHSGNRNEQYF.

As regards this clonotype: A much bigger clone sits one base away, suggesting this may be a read error. The conserved closing phenylalanine or tryptophan is absent in this CDR3, likely reflecting a read error. The V and J genes are TRBV29-1 and TRBJ2-1, with D maybe TRBD2 (6 bases). The CDR3 loop spans 14 amino acids. Deletions cut 6 bases from V and 4 bases from J, with 16 bases between. Germline V gene lookup returns CDR1 SQVTM and CDR2 ANQGSEA. The CDR3, as DNA: TGCAGCGTGATGACTAGTTTGGGTTACAATGAGCAGTTCCTC. This encodes CSVMTSLGYNEQFL.